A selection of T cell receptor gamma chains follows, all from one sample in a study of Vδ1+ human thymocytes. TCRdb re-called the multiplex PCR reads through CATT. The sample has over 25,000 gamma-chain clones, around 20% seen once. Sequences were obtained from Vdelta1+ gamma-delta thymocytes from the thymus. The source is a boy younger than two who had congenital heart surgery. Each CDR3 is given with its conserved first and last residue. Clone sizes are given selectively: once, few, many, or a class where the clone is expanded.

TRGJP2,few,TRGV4,CATWDGRHDWIKTF,TGTGCCACCTGGGACGGGCGTCACGATTGGATCAAGACGTTT
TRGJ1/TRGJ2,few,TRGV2,CATWDRQGDYYKKLF,TGTGCCACCTGGGACAGGCAAGGGGATTATTATAAGAAACTCTTT
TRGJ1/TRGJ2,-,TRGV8,CATWDMAKLF,TGTGCCACCTGGGATATGGCGAAACTCTTT
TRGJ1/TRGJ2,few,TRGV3,CATWDRHWDYYKKLF,TGTGCCACCTGGGACAGGCATTGGGATTATTATAAGAAACTCTTT
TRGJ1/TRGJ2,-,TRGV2,CATWGIITNYYKKLF,TGTGCCACCTGGGGCATAATTACGAATTATTATAAGAAACTCTTT
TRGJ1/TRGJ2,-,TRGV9,CALWEAHKPNKKLF,TGTGCCTTGTGGGAGGCACACAAGCCCAATAAGAAACTCTTT
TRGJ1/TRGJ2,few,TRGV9,CALWEVQWYYKKLF,TGTGCCTTGTGGGAGGTGCAATGGTATTATAAGAAACTCTTT
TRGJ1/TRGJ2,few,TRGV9,CALWEPKRAYKKLF,TGTGCCTTGTGGGAGCCGAAACGGGCATATAAGAAACTCTTT
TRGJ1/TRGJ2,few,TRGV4,CATWERDYKKLF,TGTGCCACCTGGGAACGAGATTATAAGAAACTCTTT
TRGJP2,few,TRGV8,CATWDRPDWIKTF,TGTGCCACCTGGGACCGACCCGATTGGATCAAGACGTTT
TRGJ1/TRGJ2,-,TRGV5,CATWDRQGSKKLF,TGTGCCACCTGGGACAGGCAAGGGTCTAAGAAACTCTTT
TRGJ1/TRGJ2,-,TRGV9,CALWEWAGKKLF,TGTGCCTTGTGGGAGTGGGCCGGTAAGAAACTCTTT
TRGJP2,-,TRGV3,CATWDRIRSDWIKTF,TGTGCCACCTGGGACAGGATTCGTAGTGATTGGATCAAGACGTTT
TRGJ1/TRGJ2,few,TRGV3,CATWNHRPYYKKLF,TGTGCCACCTGGAACCATCGGCCTTATTATAAGAAACTCTTT
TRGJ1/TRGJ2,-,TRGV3,CATWDNNPSGKLF,TGTGCCACCTGGGACAACAACCCCTCGGGGAAACTCTTT
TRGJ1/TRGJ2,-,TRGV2,CATWDGPPNYYKKLF,TGTGCCACCTGGGACGGGCCCCCGAATTATTATAAGAAACTCTTT
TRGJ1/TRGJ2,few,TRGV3,CATWDGHYHYYKKLF,TGTGCCACCTGGGACGGGCACTACCATTATTATAAGAAACTCTTT
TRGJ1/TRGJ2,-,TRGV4,CATWDVHYYKKLF,TGTGCCACCTGGGATGTACATTATTATAAGAAACTCTTT
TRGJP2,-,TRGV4,CATWDGRDAPFETF,TGTGCCACCTGGGACGGGCGAGATGCCCCATTCGAGACGTTT
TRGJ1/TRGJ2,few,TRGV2,CATWDGPSKKLF,TGTGCCACCTGGGACGGGCCAAGTAAGAAACTCTTT
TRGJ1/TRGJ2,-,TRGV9,CALWEVHGTRKKLF,TGTGCCTTGTGGGAGGTGCACGGAACTAGGAAGAAACTCTTT
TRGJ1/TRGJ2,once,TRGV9,CALSGEGYYKKLF,TGTGCCTTGTCGGGTGAGGGGTATTATAAGAAACTCTTT
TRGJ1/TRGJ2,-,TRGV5,CATWDPKDYYKKLF,TGTGCCACCTGGGACCCAAAGGATTATTATAAGAAACTCTTT
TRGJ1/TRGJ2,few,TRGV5,CATWDRLKKLF,TGTGCCACCTGGGACAGACTAAAGAAACTCTTT
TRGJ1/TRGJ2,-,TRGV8,CATWDHHRAKKLF,TGTGCCACCTGGGACCATCACCGAGCTAAGAAACTCTTT
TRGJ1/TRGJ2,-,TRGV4,CATWDGPREYYKKLF,TGTGCCACCTGGGACGGGCCGCGTGAGTATTATAAGAAACTCTTT
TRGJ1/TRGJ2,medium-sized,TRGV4,CATWDEDYKKLF,TGTGCCACCTGGGATGAGGATTATAAGAAACTCTTT
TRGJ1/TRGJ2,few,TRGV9,CALWEASGNYKKLF,TGTGCCTTGTGGGAAGCCTCGGGCAATTATAAGAAACTCTTT
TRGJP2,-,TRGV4,CATWDGPDWIKTF,TGTGCCACCTGGGATGGACCAGATTGGATCAAGACGTTT
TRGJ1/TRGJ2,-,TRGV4,CATWDARKRGYKKLF,TGTGCCACCTGGGATGCCCGAAAGAGGGGTTATAAGAAACTCTTT
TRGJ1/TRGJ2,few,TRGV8,CATWDSSLYKKLF,TGTGCCACCTGGGATAGTAGTCTGTATAAGAAACTCTTT
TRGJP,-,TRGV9,CALWEVRELGKKIKVF,TGTGCCTTGTGGGAGGTTAGAGAGTTGGGCAAAAAAATCAAGGTATTT
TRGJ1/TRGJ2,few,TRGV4,CATWDDSNYYKKLF,TGTGCCACCTGGGACGACTCGAATTATTATAAGAAACTCTTT
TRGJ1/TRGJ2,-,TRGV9,CALWEATDKKLF,TGTGCCTTGTGGGAGGCTACGGATAAGAAACTCTTT
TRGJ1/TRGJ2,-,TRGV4,CATWGAFDKKLF,TGTGCCACCTGGGGCGCTTTCGATAAGAAACTCTTT
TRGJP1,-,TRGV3,CATWDTYTTGWFKIF,TGTGCCACCTGGGACACCTATACCACTGGTTGGTTCAAGATATTT
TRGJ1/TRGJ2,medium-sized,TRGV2,CATWDGDYKKLF,TGTGCCACCTGGGACGGGGATTATAAGAAACTCTTT
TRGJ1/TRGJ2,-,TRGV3,CATWDRSRNYYKKLF,TGTGCCACCTGGGACAGAAGCCGAAATTATTATAAGAAACTCTTT
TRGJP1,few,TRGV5,CATWDRMATGWFKIF,TGTGCCACCTGGGACAGGATGGCCACTGGTTGGTTCAAGATATTT
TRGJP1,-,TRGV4,CATWDGTYLITGWFKIF,TGTGCCACCTGGGACGGCACATACCTTATCACTGGTTGGTTCAAGATATTT
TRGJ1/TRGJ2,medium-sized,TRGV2,CATWDGQYKKLF,TGTGCCACCTGGGACGGGCAATATAAGAAACTCTTT
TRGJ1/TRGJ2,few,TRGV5,CATWDPWYYKKLF,TGTGCCACCTGGGACCCTTGGTATTATAAGAAACTCTTT
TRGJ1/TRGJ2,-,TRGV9,CALWEVHGNYKKLF,TGTGCCTTGTGGGAGGTGCACGGGAATTATAAGAAACTCTTT
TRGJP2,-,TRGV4,CATWDLYSSDWIKTF,TGTGCCACCTGGGACTTATATAGTAGTGATTGGATCAAGACGTTT
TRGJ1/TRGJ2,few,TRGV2,CATWDRPDQKLF,TGTGCCACCTGGGACAGGCCAGATCAGAAACTCTTT
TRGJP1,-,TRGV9,CALWEVRTTGWFKIF,TGTGCCTTGTGGGAGGTGCGAACCACTGGTTGGTTCAAGATATTT
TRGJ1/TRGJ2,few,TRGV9,CALWEVLYYYKKLF,TGTGCCTTGTGGGAGGTGCTGTATTATTATAAGAAACTCTTT
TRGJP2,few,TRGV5,CATWDRPWSSDWIKTF,TGTGCCACCTGGGACAGGCCGTGGAGTAGTGATTGGATCAAGACGTTT
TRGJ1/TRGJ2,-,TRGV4,CATWDLRKKLF,TGTGCCACCTGGGATCTGAGGAAGAAACTCTTT
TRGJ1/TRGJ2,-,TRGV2,CATWDGPLNYYKKLF,TGTGCCACCTGGGACGGGCCTTTGAATTATTATAAGAAACTCTTT
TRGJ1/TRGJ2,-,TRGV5,CATWEKYYKKLF,TGTGCCACCTGGGAAAAATATTATAAGAAACTCTTT
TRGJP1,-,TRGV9,CALWEGDYTTGWFKIF,TGTGCCTTGTGGGAGGGCGACTATACCACTGGTTGGTTCAAGATATTT
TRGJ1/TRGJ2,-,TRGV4,CATWDVYYKKLF,TGTGCCACCTGGGATGTGTATTATAAGAAACTCTTT
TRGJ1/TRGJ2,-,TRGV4,CATWDKGPLPEKLF,TGTGCCACCTGGGATAAAGGCCCCCTCCCGGAGAAACTCTTT
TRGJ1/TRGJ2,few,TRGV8,CATWDRLYYKKLF,TGTGCCACCTGGGATAGGCTCTATTATAAGAAACTCTTT
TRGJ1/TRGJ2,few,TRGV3,CATWAAYYKKLF,TGTGCCACCTGGGCCGCGTATTATAAGAAACTCTTT
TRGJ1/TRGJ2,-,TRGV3,CATWSPNGYYKKLF,TGTGCCACCTGGTCCCCAAATGGGTATTATAAGAAACTCTTT
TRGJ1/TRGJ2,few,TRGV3,CATWDRPDWDYKKLF,TGTGCCACCTGGGACAGGCCAGATTGGGATTATAAGAAACTCTTT
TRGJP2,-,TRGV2,CATWDGIIVSDWIKTF,TGTGCCACCTGGGACGGCATTATAGTTAGTGATTGGATCAAGACGTTT